The 18 T cell receptor beta chains below come from one sample, sequenced in a study of metastatic and nonmetastatic thyroid tumors (dated by TCRdb to about 2020). Receptors were amplified or captured by PCR. Sequencing was performed on an Illumina HiSeq 4000. TCRdb reprocessed the public reads (quality trimming at Q25 with fastp, clone calling with MiXCR) and kept in-frame beta chains. Counted in this sample were 3,000 to 4,000 clones; 35% to 45% of them appeared once. The ten largest clones add up to about 43% of the sample. Before undergoing thyroid surgery, none of the patients had been given any kind of treatment. The sample taken for sequencing was tumor tissue. The source is a female donor with papillary thyroid cancer or a benign thyroid nodule (not recorded which). Some clones in this sample may be carry-over from other donors' samples.

This clone was found a few times. The chain employs TRBV28 and TRBJ1-2; no clear D gene. There are 14 residues in the CDR3. Germline lookup yields CDR1 MDHEN and CDR2 SYDVKM. Trimming stripped 1 base from V and 9 bases from J, with 15 bases between. DNA for the CDR3: TGTGCCAGCAGTTTATATGCCCTAAAGGGTCGCTACACCTTC. Amino acids: CASSLYALKGRYTF.

V and J are TRBV2 and TRBJ1-2, with D possibly matching TRBD1 (6 bases). The V end lost 5 bases, the J end lost 6 bases, and 13 bases lay between the germline ends. The CDR3 covers 13 residues. Germline-derived CDR1 and CDR2 are SNHLY and FYNNEI. CDR3 region: CASSYSRGDGYTF. CDR3 nucleotide sequence: TGTGCCAGCAGTTACTCGAGGGGGGATGGCTACACCTTC.

This clone was seen a handful of times. The CDR3 DNA sequence: TGTGCCAGCAGACCCGACAACTATGGCTACACCTTC. Translation gives CASRPDNYGYTF. The genes are TRBV12-3 or TRBV12-4 and TRBJ1-2, with D hard to call. The CDR3 covers 12 residues. V lost 6 bases to trimming and J lost 2 bases, with 7 bases between them.

CDR3 DNA sequence: TGTGCCAGCGGGTTAGCGGGGGTGACCTACGAGCAGTACTTC. It codes for CASGLAGVTYEQYF. This rearrangement joins TRBV12-3 or TRBV12-4 to TRBJ2-7; 9 bases align to TRBD2. V gave up 8 bases and J gave up 2 bases; unmatched junction bases: 7. This CDR3 spans 14 amino acids.

This clone was picked up a small number of times. The J gene is TRBJ1-4, the V gene TRBV4-2; 10 bases are shared with TRBD1. The V and J ends lost 1 base and 7 bases, in that order; junction bases with no gene match: 3. CDR3 size: 15 residues. Germline CDR1 is LGHNA and CDR2 is YNFKEQ. The CDR3 DNA reads as TGTGCCAGCAGCCAAGCCTGGGACAGGGGTGAAAAACTGTTTTTT. This gives the protein CASSQAWDRGEKLFF.

This clone showed up just a few times. The V and J genes are TRBV28 and TRBJ2-3; D remains ambiguous. The ends were cut back, 5 bases at V and 0 bases at J, with 6 bases in the middle. The germline V gene has CDR1 MDHEN and CDR2 SYDVKM. CDR3 size: 13 residues. The CDR3 region has the DNA TGTGCCAGCAGTCCCCCGAGCACAGATACGCAGTATTTT. This encodes CASSPPSTDTQYF.

This clone came up a few times. The junction shows a germline mismatch at one end, possibly a read error. The rearrangement links TRBV6-2 or TRBV6-3 to TRBJ1-2; perhaps TRBD1 as D (5 bases). The CDR3 is made up of 14 amino acids. The germline gives CDR1 MNHEY, CDR2 SVGEGT. This CDR3 is CASRYFGQGHGYTF. The CDR3 nucleotides are TGTGCCAGCAGGTACTTCGGGCAGGGCCATGGCTACACCTTC.

This clone was seen a few times. The chain joins TRBV28 to TRBJ1-1; weak D call: TRBD1 (6 bases). V lost 4 bases to trimming and J lost 4 bases, with 13 bases between them. Germline CDR1 reads MDHEN; CDR2 reads SYDVKM. The CDR3 extends over 14 amino acids. CDR3 residues: CASSSIGGPTEAFF. The CDR3 region has the DNA TGTGCCAGCAGTTCCATCGGGGGGCCCACTGAAGCTTTCTTT.

This clone came up a few times. The J gene is TRBJ1-2, the V gene TRBV19, with a possible D match to TRBD1 (5 bases). The CDR3 has 13 amino acids. Germline CDR1 reads LNHDA; CDR2 reads SQIVND (reference sequence). The V end lost 6 bases, the J end lost 6 bases, and 14 bases lay between the germline ends. CDR3 nucleotides: TGTGCCAGTAGCCATCGGGGACTTAATGGCTACACCTTC. Protein sequence: CASSHRGLNGYTF.

The chain combines TRBV30 with TRBJ1-1; D is possibly TRBD1 (6 bases). This CDR3 comprises 14 residues. The V end lost 5 bases, the J end lost 6 bases, and 19 bases lay between the germline ends. The germline V gene encodes CDR1 GTSNPN and CDR2 SVGIG (reference sequence). CDR3 amino acids: CAWLQGFGSAEAFF. DNA for the CDR3: TGTGCCTGGTTACAGGGTTTTGGTTCGGCTGAAGCTTTCTTT.

This clone was observed a few times. This rearrangement joins TRBV28 to TRBJ2-7, with 8 bases lining up with TRBD1. In germline, CDR1 is MDHEN, CDR2 SYDVKM. This CDR3 spans 14 amino acids. With 6 bases clipped from V and 0 bases from J, the junction kept 4 bases outside the gene matches. The CDR3 is CASSGQGLSYEQYF. DNA for the CDR3: TGTGCCAGCAGCGGACAGGGCCTCTCCTACGAGCAGTACTTC. Combining the CDR3 with reference TRBV28 and TRBJ2-7 gives the whole variable domain DVKVTQSSRYLVKRTGEKVFLECVQDMDHENMFWYRQDPGLGLRLIYFSYDVKMKEKGDIPEGYSVSREKKERFSLILESASTNQTSMYLCASSGQGLSYEQYFGPGTRLTVT.

The chain joins TRBV11-2 to TRBJ1-1; D remains unclear. CDR1 and CDR2 (germline): SGHAT, FQNNGV. There are 12 residues in the CDR3. Trimming removed 6 bases at V and 1 base at J, with 6 bases between. CDR3 sequence: CASRPGNTEAFF. CDR3 DNA sequence: TGTGCCAGCAGGCCCGGGAACACTGAAGCTTTCTTT.

This clone came up a few times. This chain uses TRBV15 with TRBJ2-7, with D possibly matching TRBD2 (6 bases). V lost 3 bases, J lost 2 bases, and 14 bases lay in between. Germline CDR1 and CDR2: LNHNV and YYDKDF (reference sequence). This CDR3 is 15 amino acids long. CDR3 nucleotide sequence: TGTGCCACCAGCAGTGGGGGACTCCCCCCCTACGAGCAGTACTTC. It encodes CATSSGGLPPYEQYF.

The chain employs TRBV5-1 and TRBJ2-7; D is perhaps TRBD2 (6 bases). Trimming left V 3 bases short and J 0 bases short, with 10 bases between. The germline CDR1 and CDR2 sequences are SGHRS and YFSETQ. The CDR3 is made up of 14 amino acids. CDR3 nucleotides: TGCGCCAGCAGCTCGCTAGCGACCTCCTACGAGCAGTACTTC. Translation: CASSSLATSYEQYF.

Here the CDR3 reads CASGADRIYGYTF. For the CDR3, the DNA is TGTGCCAGCGGGGCAGACAGAATCTATGGCTACACCTTC. The chain combines TRBV27 with TRBJ1-2, with D tentatively TRBD1 (5 bases). Trimming took off 8 bases at V and 4 bases at J, with 14 bases between the two ends. The CDR3 sequence is 13 residues long. The germline V gene has CDR1 MNHEY and CDR2 SMNVEV (reference sequence).

This rearrangement joins TRBV19 to TRBJ2-1; D unresolved. This CDR3 contains 13 residues. With 6 bases removed from V and 0 bases from J, the gap between germline ends came to 6 bases. CDR1 and CDR2 (germline): LNHDA, SQIVND (reference sequence). The CDR3 DNA reads as TGTGCCAGTAGCAGTGGCTCCTACAATGAGCAGTTCTTC. It encodes CASSSGSYNEQFF.

The genes are TRBV20-1 and TRBJ2-5; 7 bases line up with TRBD1. V shed 0 bases and J 7 bases; nucleotides not matched to a gene: 11. The CDR3 covers 15 residues. Germline CDR1 reads DFQATT; CDR2 reads SNEGSKA (reference sequence). For the CDR3, the DNA is TGCAGTGCTAGAGACCCTACCACAGGGGACGGGACCCAGTACTTC. This codes for CSARDPTTGDGTQYF.

This chain joins TRBV27 and TRBJ1-2, with 12 bases fitting TRBD1. The V gene end was trimmed by 8 bases and the J gene end by 3 bases; junction bases not matched to a gene: 4. Looked up from germline, CDR1 is MNHEY and CDR2 is SMNVEV (reference sequence). CDR3 length: 14 amino acids. The CDR3 here is CASLGTGGDYGYTF. The CDR3 DNA sequence: TGTGCCAGCTTAGGGACAGGGGGCGACTATGGCTACACCTTC.